Detailed here is one T cell receptor (beta chain). Its specificity is unknown. These data originate in a study of response to subunit inactivated influenza vaccine. Whole-study findings and limits: Each seasonal influenza vaccination, the authors suggested, recruits few new T cells.

TCRdb redid the calling of the RT-PCR reads with MiXCR, one entry per CDR3 protein. The sample lists about 520,000 distinct CDR3 sequences; about 25% were seen once. The sequence was collected from a man between 45 and 60 years old who received an inactivated influenza vaccine. The material sequenced was CD4+ T cells sorted from PBMCs, taken more than 4 days after vaccination.

The CDR3 is CATGGGTTDTQYF. The DNA of the CDR3 is TGTGCCACAGGGGGCGGGACAACAGATACGCAGTATTTT. This chain links TRBV10-3 with TRBJ2-3; 8 nucleotides agree with TRBD1. Unmatched junction bases numbered 6, after V lost 10 bases and J lost 3 bases. Germline CDR1 ENHRY, CDR2 SYGVKD. The CDR3 contains 13 residues.